Listed below are T cell receptor beta chains from one sample, sequenced in a study of T cell repertoires in cytomegalovirus infection. TCRdb itself ran the reads through MiXCR, one entry per CDR3 protein. In the table there are some 130,000 distinct CDR3 sequences, more than 20% of which are singletons. No antigen has been identified for these receptors. Sequencing was carried out using PBMCs, sequenced either directly or after in vitro stimulation (not recorded which). These receptors all stem from a human donor in good health (CMV status not recorded). Some clones in this sample may be carry-over from other donors' samples. Each CDR3 is given with its conserved first and last residue. D genes are given only for firm matches. The listing skips clone size in some rows; elsewhere it reads once, few, many or a size class.

>.|TRBV5-4|.|TRBJ1-6
TGTGCCAGCAGCTTGGTCGGCGGACGGGATAATTCACCCCTCCACTTT
CASSLVGGRDNSPLHF
>.|TRBV11-2|.|TRBJ2-1
TGTGCCAGCAGCTTAGATCTAGGGCGACTTTCGAACCTAAATGAGCAGTTCTTC
CASSLDLGRLSNLNEQFF
>many|TRBV12-3/TRBV12-4|.|TRBJ1-1
TGTGCCAGCAGTTGGGGGGGTCAGGAAGCTTTCTTT
CASSWGGQEAFF
>many|TRBV11-2|.|TRBJ2-2
TGTGCCAGCAGCTTAGGGGCTGTATCCGGGGAGCTGTTTTTT
CASSLGAVSGELFF
>.|TRBV20-1|TRBD2|TRBJ2-5
TGCAGTGCTAGTGGGACTAGCGGAGACCAAGAGACCCAGTACTTC
CSASGTSGDQETQYF
>medium-sized|TRBV19|.|TRBJ1-2
TGTGCCAGTAGTACTAGGACGGAATATGGCTACACCTTC
CASSTRTEYGYTF
>.|TRBV4-1|.|TRBJ2-5
TGTGCCAGCAGCCAAGTTCCGGGGGTTCAAGAGACCCAGTACTTC
CASSQVPGVQETQYF
>.|TRBV20-1|.|TRBJ2-1
TGCAGTGCTAGACAGATTGGGGGGACGGTAGGTGAGCAGTTCTTC
CSARQIGGTVGEQFF
>many|TRBV7-9|TRBD1|TRBJ2-1
TGTGCCTCGACAGGGGACAGGGGTGTACAGGCCAATGAGCAGTTCTTC
CASTGDRGVQANEQFF
>few|TRBV6-8|.|TRBJ1-1
TGTGCCAGCAGTTACTCACCCATAGAGAACACTGAAGCTTTCTTT
CASSYSPIENTEAFF
>few|TRBV7-9|TRBD2|TRBJ2-3
TGTGCCAGCAGCCCCCGCGCCGGGACTAGCGGCACAGATACGCAGTATTTT
CASSPRAGTSGTDTQYF
>once|TRBV6-2/TRBV6-3|.|TRBJ2-7
TGTGCCAGCAGTCCCGGATTTGGCGAGCAGTACTTC
CASSPGFGEQYF
>few|TRBV19|.|TRBJ2-1
TGTGCCAGTAAGGACTCTAGCAGGAATGAGCAGTTCTTC
CASKDSSRNEQFF